Listed below are T cell receptor beta chains from one sample, sequenced in a study of cytomegalovirus exposure and HLA in healthy donors. TCRdb's copy holds only in-frame clones and misses some; the assay was immunoSEQ multiplex PCR. The data show some 200,000 clones, approximately 85% seen once. Material: PBMCs. These receptors originate from a woman between 50 and 59 years old in good health and CMV-seropositive. Each CDR3 is given with its conserved first and last residue. D genes are given only for firm matches. A clone size is listed for some rows: how often the clone was seen (once, few, many), or a class if it is expanded.

>NA|TRBV19|14|NA|TRBJ1-3
TGTGCCAGTACCTTCGGGACACCTGGAAACACCATATATTTT
CASTFGTPGNTIYF
>NA|TRBV5-1|13|TRBD1|TRBJ2-5
TGCGCCAGCAGCCCCGGGACAGAAGAGACCCAGTACTTC
CASSPGTEETQYF
>NA|TRBV7-9|16|TRBD1|TRBJ2-5
TGTGCCAGCAGCTTGCTCCCACAGGGGGTCGAGGAGACCCAGTACTTC
CASSLLPQGVEETQYF
>NA|TRBV5-1|12|NA|TRBJ2-5
TGCGCCAGCAGCTTCTCCCAAGAGACCCAGTACTTC
CASSFSQETQYF
>NA|TRBV7-9|12|NA|TRBJ1-2
TGTTCCAGCAACTACCTGGGGGGTGGCTACACCTTC
CSSNYLGGGYTF
>once|TRBV7-2|13|TRBD1|TRBJ1-1
TGTGCCAGCAGGGGACAGGGGCACACTGAAGCTTTCTTT
CASRGQGHTEAFF
>NA|TRBV19|14|NA|TRBJ1-1
TGTGCCAGACAGACCCGTGAGGGGGACACTGAAGCTTTCTTT
CARQTREGDTEAFF
>NA|TRBV7-9|13|NA|TRBJ1-1
TGTGCCGCTGGGGGAGGGGGAGGAACTGAAGCTTTCTTT
CAAGGGGGTEAFF
>NA|TRBV27|15|TRBD1|TRBJ2-7
TGTGCCAGCAGTTTCCTCGGGACAGGGACCTACGAGCAGTACTTC
CASSFLGTGTYEQYF
>NA|TRBV28|15|NA|TRBJ2-5
TGTGCCAGCAGTTTTATGGGGACTTTCCAAGAGACCCAGTACTTC
CASSFMGTFQETQYF
>NA|TRBV5-6|16|NA|TRBJ2-7
TGTGCCAGCAGCCCCCCCCCGGCAGGGACTCCCTACGAGCAGTACTTC
CASSPPPAGTPYEQYF
>NA|TRBV7-9|16|TRBD1|TRBJ2-7
TGTTCCAGCAGCTTCCCGGGACAGGGAGTTTCCTACGAGCAGTACTTC
CSSSFPGQGVSYEQYF
>NA|TRBV5-6|13|TRBD2|TRBJ2-7
TGTGCCAGCAGCCCTGGGGGGGCCTACGAGCAGTACTTC
CASSPGGAYEQYF
>NA|TRBV7-2|14|NA|TRBJ1-3
TGTGCCAGCAGCCCAAACAGGGCGGCAAACACCATATATTTT
CASSPNRAANTIYF
>few|TRBV5-1|14|NA|TRBJ1-4
TGCGCCAGCAGCTTGACAGCAACTAATGAAAAACTGTTTTTT
CASSLTATNEKLFF
>NA|TRBV19|16|TRBD2|TRBJ2-2
TGTGCCAGTAGTGTCTTTAGCGGGAGTGGCTCCGGGGAGCTGTTTTTT
CASSVFSGSGSGELFF
>NA|TRBV29-1|14|TRBD1|TRBJ1-1
TGCAGCGTTGAACGCAGGGGGGCCGAAACTGAAGCTTTCTTT
CSVERRGAETEAFF
>NA|TRBV7-2|15|TRBD2|TRBJ2-1
TGTGCCAGCAGGGGAGGGACTAGCGGGGGCAATGAGCAGTTCTTC
CASRGGTSGGNEQFF
>NA|TRBV5-1|15|TRBD1|TRBJ2-2
TGCGCCAGCAGCCCCGACAGGGTAAGTACCGGGGAGCTGTTTTTT
CASSPDRVSTGELFF
>NA|TRBV28|16|TRBD2|TRBJ2-1
TGTGCCAGCAGTTTGAGGACTAGCGGCTCCTACAATGAGCAGTTCTTC
CASSLRTSGSYNEQFF
>NA|TRBV4-2|16|TRBD2|TRBJ2-7
TGTGCCAGCAGCCCCTTCTCCGGGACTAGCTACAACGAGCAGTACTTC
CASSPFSGTSYNEQYF
>NA|TRBV28|14|NA|TRBJ1-5
TGTGCCAGCAATCCGACGGGATTCAATCAGCCCCAGCATTTT
CASNPTGFNQPQHF
>NA|TRBV7-9|14|TRBD1|TRBJ1-6
TGTGCCAGCAGCTCCGGGACAGCCTCTTCCCCCCTCCACTTT
CASSSGTASSPLHF
>NA|TRBV19|17|NA|TRBJ2-3
TGTGCCAGTAGTAGCAGGCGCACGGGGATCTCCACAGATACGCAGTATTTT
CASSSRRTGISTDTQYF
>NA|TRBV7-9|15|TRBD2|TRBJ2-1
TGTGCCAGCAGCTTAAGAGCGGGGGGTTACAATGAGCAGTTCTTC
CASSLRAGGYNEQFF
>NA|TRBV30|14|TRBD1|TRBJ1-1
TGTGCCTGGGGACAGGGGGAGGTGAACACTGAAGCTTTCTTT
CAWGQGEVNTEAFF
>NA|TRBV7-9|15|TRBD1|TRBJ2-1
TGTGCCAGCAGCTTATGGACAGGGAACAGGAATGAGCAGTTCTTC
CASSLWTGNRNEQFF